This TCR beta chain is drawn from a study of T cells in localized non-small cell lung cancer. Overall study findings and caveats: Adjacent lung exhibited a median of approximately 50 among the 100 most abundant tumor clones. Because researchers sequenced only one region of the tumor, heterogeneity is still possible.

V was clipped by 7 bases and J by 1 base, with 14 bases between them. The CDR3 length is 16 residues. Germline lookup yields CDR1 SGHTA and CDR2 FQGTGA. On this clone itself: Its specificity is not known.

Libraries were prepared by immunoSEQ multiplex PCR; TCRdb keeps only in-frame clonotypes and omits some of them. The sample comprises about 25,000 clones, 70% to 90% of which are singletons, and roughly 13% rests with the top ten. This chain links TRBV7-3 with TRBJ2-6; a weak D match, TRBD1 (5 bases). The material sequenced was peripheral blood, taken before any cancer treatment. The sequence came from a female donor over 55 with stage I lung adenocarcinoma. The CDR3 region has the DNA TGTGCCAGCACCACGACAGCGCCTTCTGGGGCCAACGTCCTGACTTTC. This encodes CASTTTAPSGANVLTF.